The 10 T cell receptor beta chains listed next were all sequenced from one sample in a study of metastatic and nonmetastatic thyroid tumors. TCRdb used MiXCR to call clones anew from the PCR reads. The sample holds 17,000 or so clones, 25% to 30% seen once. Among the patients, none had received any treatment before thyroid surgery. What was sequenced was adjacent normal tissue. The source is a female donor with papillary thyroid cancer or a benign thyroid nodule (not recorded which). Some clones in this sample may be carry-over from other donors' samples.

There are many counts of this clone. The chain combines TRBV6-1 with TRBJ2-2; D possibly uses TRBD1 or TRBD2 (5 bases each). V was trimmed by 7 bases and J by 2 bases, leaving 11 bases between them. The CDR3 runs 14 residues. The germline V gene has CDR1 MNHNS and CDR2 SASEGT. The CDR3 region has the DNA TGTGCCAGCAACCGGGACCCAAACACCGGGGAGCTGTTTTTT. It specifies CASNRDPNTGELFF.

This clone was recorded a few times. This sequence joins TRBV7-2 and TRBJ2-1; 16 bases are a match to TRBD2. V shed 5 bases, J shed 7 bases, and the junction held 14 bases outside the gene matches. Germline V gene lookup returns CDR1 SGHTA and CDR2 FQGNSA. This CDR3 has 19 amino acids. The CDR3: CASSASVGLAGGPKNEQFF. The DNA for the CDR3 is TGTGCCAGCAGCGCCTCCGTGGGACTAGCGGGAGGGCCTAAAAATGAGCAGTTCTTC.

This clone came up a few times. The chain joins TRBV19 to TRBJ1-2; D uncertain. With 1 base removed from V and 6 bases from J, the gap between germline ends came to 9 bases. CDR3 length equals 13 residues. Germline assignment: CDR1 LNHDA and CDR2 SQIVND (reference sequence). CDR3 nucleotides: TGTGCCAGTAGTATAGGGGGTTTCGATGGCTACACCTTC. Amino acid sequence: CASSIGGFDGYTF.

The chain combines TRBV28 with TRBJ2-1, with TRBD2 matching over 14 bases. The CDR3 has 17 residues. J gave up 10 bases and V 1 base, and 9 bases lay outside the gene matches. CDR1 and CDR2 from the germline V gene are MDHEN and SYDVKM. In DNA form, the CDR3 reads TGTGCCAGCAGTTTATACTCGACTAGCGGGAGGGCACGGGAGCAGTTCTTC. It is translated as CASSLYSTSGRAREQFF.

At least ten counts were recorded for this clone. The chain links TRBV6-1 to TRBJ1-2; D gene uncertain. Trimming removed 5 bases from V and 0 bases from J, with 7 bases in between. This CDR3 has 13 amino acids. The germline gives CDR1 MNHNS, CDR2 SASEGT. CDR3: CASSPGANYGYTF. CDR3 nucleotide sequence: TGTGCCAGCAGTCCAGGAGCTAACTATGGCTACACCTTC.

Of note for this clone: One end of the junction varies from germline; a read error may be responsible. Other DNA sequences of this sample code for an identical CDR3. V and J are TRBV5-1 and TRBJ2-7; the D gene is possibly TRBD1 (5 bases). The germline gives CDR1 SGHRS, CDR2 YFSETQ. CDR3 length: 15 amino acids. CDR3 sequence (DNA): TGCGCTAGCAGCACCAGACAGCTAAGCTCCTACGAGCAGTACTTC. It codes for CASSTRQLSSYEQYF.

For the CDR3, the DNA is TGTGCCAGTAGCCTACTAGCGGGCATCACCTACGAGCAGTACTTC. It specifies CASSLLAGITYEQYF. The chain recombines TRBV19 with TRBJ2-7, with TRBD2 matching over 9 bases. The V gene's germline CDR1 is LNHDA and CDR2 SQIVND (reference sequence). The J segment lost 2 bases and the V segment lost 6 bases, leaving 8 bases of the junction unmatched. The CDR3 consists of 15 residues.

This clone was detected ten times or more. The rearrangement joins TRBV29-1 to TRBJ2-1; 9 positions agree with TRBD2. The CDR3 is made up of 16 amino acids. The V gene's germline CDR1 is SQVTM and CDR2 ANQGSEA. V shed 6 bases and J 2 bases; nucleotides not matched to a gene: 11. The CDR3 loop reads CSVGGRAYPTYNEQFF. CDR3 bases: TGCAGCGTCGGCGGGAGGGCCTACCCAACCTACAATGAGCAGTTCTTC.

The genes are TRBV5-1 and TRBJ1-2; D is perhaps TRBD1 (5 bases). The V end was cut by 4 bases, the J end by 3 bases, with 10 bases between. The germline gives CDR1 SGHRS, CDR2 YFSETQ. The CDR3 spans 13 residues. DNA for the CDR3: TGCGCCAGCAGCCTACAGGCAGACTATGGCTACACCTTC. It translates to CASSLQADYGYTF.

The J gene is TRBJ2-7, the V gene TRBV27, with 7 bases that match TRBD1. This CDR3 contains 15 residues. In germline, CDR1 is MNHEY, CDR2 SMNVEV (reference sequence). Trimming took 5 bases from V and 6 from J; bases not matched to a gene: 13. The CDR3 bases are TGTGCCAGCAGTGAGGGGGCCCACAGGGCTAGCGAGCAGTACTTC. It yields the protein CASSEGAHRASEQYF.